The 23 T cell receptor beta chains reported below all come from one sample, sequenced in a study of molecular identifiers for immune sequencing clone quantification. Each CDR3 protein gets one entry after TCRdb re-called the PCR reads with MiXCR. The table shows under 650,000 distinct CDR3 sequences, with about 20% occurring only once. Sequencing was performed on naive CD8+ T cells from blood, with Jurkat cell RNA spiked in. Sample subset: FACS-sorted CD8+CD4-CCR7+CD45RA+ naive T cells. The receptor source for this set is a human donor in good health. Some libraries in this study had Jurkat cell RNA spiked in.

The chain recombines TRBV30 with TRBJ2-1, with 9 bases lining up with TRBD2. Germline-derived CDR1 and CDR2 are GTSNPN and SVGIG (reference sequence). This CDR3 spans 15 amino acids. The V gene end was trimmed by 1 base and the J gene end by 5 bases; junction bases not matched to a gene: 6. CDR3 sequence (DNA): TGTGCCTGGAGTGCGGCGGGAGGGCCAAACAATGAGCAGTTCTTC. It yields the protein CAWSAAGGPNNEQFF.

This clonotype came up many times. Compared with germline, one end of the junction differs, possibly owing to a read error. This sequence joins TRBV7-9 and TRBJ2-3; D is unclear. CDR3 length: 12 residues. Germline CDR1 and CDR2: SEHNR and FQNEAQ (reference sequence). The CDR3 nucleotides are TGCGCCAGCAGCCAAGTCACAGATACGCAGTATTTT. Translating it yields CASSQVTDTQYF.

This clonotype was counted ten times or more. The rearrangement links TRBV6-5 to TRBJ2-5; 8 bases line up with TRBD2. The trim removed 5 bases at V and 2 bases at J, leaving 4 bases unmatched. The CDR3 sequence is 14 residues long. Germline V gene sequence: CDR1 MNHEY, CDR2 SVGAGI. DNA for the CDR3: TGTGCCAGCAGTCCGGGACTAGGGCAAGAGACCCAGTACTTC. Translating gives CASSPGLGQETQYF.

A note on this clonotype: This may arise from a read error, as a much more abundant clone is one base away. The CDR3 end shows no conserved phenylalanine or tryptophan, and so a read error is likely. V is TRBV5-1 and J is TRBJ2-3; possibly TRBD1 or TRBD2 for D (5 bases each). The CDR3 has 13 residues. Germline CDR1 reads SGHRS; CDR2 reads YFSETQ. V lost 3 bases, J lost 5 bases, and 10 bases lay in between. For the CDR3, the DNA is TGCGCCAGCAGCTGGGGGTACATAGATACGCAGTATTCT. Translation gives CASSWGYIDTQYS.

In its sample, this clonotype was seen many times. The chain has TRBV20-1 and TRBJ2-5, with D maybe TRBD2 (6 bases). V lost 5 bases to trimming and J lost 0 bases, with 13 bases between them. Germline assignment: CDR1 DFQATT and CDR2 SNEGSKA (reference sequence). CDR3 length: 14 amino acids. For the CDR3, the DNA is TGCAGTGCTTTTGCGGGACTCAACCAAGAGACCCAGTACTTC. Translating it yields CSAFAGLNQETQYF.

The V call is TRBV19, the J call TRBJ1-5, with 7 bases lining up with TRBD1. Germline assignment: CDR1 LNHDA and CDR2 SQIVND (reference sequence). Trimming cost V 6 bases and J 3 bases; bases outside gene matches: 11. The CDR3 extends over 16 amino acids. The CDR3 protein is CASRLGRGVNNQPQHF. The CDR3 DNA follows: TGTGCCAGTAGATTAGGCAGGGGGGTCAACAATCAGCCCCAGCATTTT.

This clonotype was recorded at least ten times. This chain connects TRBV3-1 to TRBJ1-1; no clear D gene. The CDR3 sequence is 13 residues long. Germline CDR1 LGHDT, CDR2 YNNKEL (reference sequence). With 1 base removed from V and 4 bases from J, the gap between germline ends came to 7 bases. The CDR3 loop is CASSQGDLTEAFF. The CDR3 DNA sequence: TGTGCCAGCAGCCAAGGTGACCTCACTGAAGCTTTCTTT.

The gene calls are TRBV27 and TRBJ1-2; 8 bases match TRBD1. Trimming at V came to 6 bases and at J to 4 bases, leaving 19 bases not matched to a gene. The CDR3 sequence is 18 residues long. Germline lookup yields CDR1 MNHEY and CDR2 SMNVEV (reference sequence). The CDR3 coding sequence is TGTGCCAGCAGGACCTTTATAGGGCAGGGGGCTTGGGTCTATGGCTACACCTTC. Translated: CASRTFIGQGAWVYGYTF.

The sample holds many counts of this clonotype. V and J are TRBV12-3 or TRBV12-4 and TRBJ2-7; D gene uncertain. The CDR3 covers 14 residues. Trimming shortened V by 6 bases and J by 0 bases, and 12 bases separated the two germline ends. The CDR3 spells CASRLKGSSYEQYF. The CDR3 bases are TGTGCCAGCAGACTCAAGGGAAGCTCCTACGAGCAGTACTTC.

Ten or more counts support this clonotype. V gene TRBV20-1 combines with J gene TRBJ2-3; D not certain. The CDR3 consists of 14 residues. V was pared by 0 bases and J by 1 base, with 8 bases between. Germline values: CDR1 DFQATT, CDR2 SNEGSKA (reference sequence). The CDR3 is CSAREGKGTDTQYF. CDR3 bases: TGCAGTGCTAGAGAAGGGAAGGGCACAGATACGCAGTATTTT.

This chain connects TRBV21-1 to TRBJ2-7; the table's D call, TRBD1, was not checked against the DNA. TRBV21-1 represents a pseudogene. The CDR3 extends over 17 amino acids. As DNA, the CDR3 is TGTGCCAGCAGCAAAGGGGGCAGGGGCCCCATGGCCGGCGAGCAGTACTTC. Translation: CASSKGGRGPMAGEQYF.

The table lists this clonotype with a count of one. With a much larger clone just one base away, this may be a read error. The chain links TRBV19 to TRBJ2-7, with D perhaps given as TRBD1 or TRBD2 (6 bases each). CDR1 is LNHDA and CDR2 is SQIVND in the germline V gene (reference sequence). This CDR3 is 14 amino acids long. V was clipped by 6 bases and J by 3 bases, with 15 bases between them. CDR3 nucleotide sequence: TGTGCCAGTAGCGTCGGGGGCCCTAGCTACGAGCAGTACTTC. Translation: CASSVGGPSYEQYF.

This clonotype was detected ten times or more. The rearrangement joins TRBV21-1 to TRBJ2-5; the table names TRBD2, a call not compared with the DNA. TRBV21-1 is a recognized pseudogene. This CDR3 has 16 amino acids. The CDR3, as DNA: TGTGCCAGCATCAACCCGCTAGCGGGGTACCAAGAGACCCAGTACTTC. It specifies CASINPLAGYQETQYF.

There are many counts of this clonotype. The V call is TRBV19, the J call TRBJ1-1; D possibly corresponds to TRBD1 (5 bases). The CDR3 runs to 13 residues. Trimming cost V 9 bases and J 5 bases, with 16 bases left between them. Per germline, CDR1 LNHDA and CDR2 SQIVND (reference sequence). The CDR3 is CASSIGGGTEAFF. The CDR3 DNA is TGTGCCAGCAGCATCGGCGGGGGGACTGAAGCTTTCTTT.

This clonotype was observed a handful of times. V is TRBV4-1 and J is TRBJ2-7, with D maybe TRBD2 (6 bases). The CDR3 is 16 residues long. V was trimmed by 1 base and J by 0 bases, leaving 13 bases between them. CDR1 MGHRA and CDR2 YSYEKL come from the germline V gene. The CDR3: CASSQVASDYSYEQYF. The CDR3 DNA follows: TGCGCCAGCAGCCAAGTGGCTAGCGACTACTCCTACGAGCAGTACTTC.

This clonotype has at least ten counts. This sequence joins TRBV4-1 and TRBJ2-1, with 11 bases fitting TRBD1. J lost 7 bases, V lost 4 bases, and 6 bases had no gene match. Germline lookup yields CDR1 MGHRA and CDR2 YSYEKL. There are 15 residues in the CDR3. The chain's CDR3 is CASSLGQGAVNEQFF. The CDR3 bases are TGCGCCAGCAGCCTAGGACAGGGGGCGGTTAATGAGCAGTTCTTC.

In this sample, this clonotype turned up many times. The chain is built from TRBV4-3 and TRBJ2-1; D is tentatively TRBD1 or TRBD2 (5 bases each). This CDR3 is built from 17 residues. Deletions cut 0 bases from V and 6 bases from J, with 18 bases between. Germline values: CDR1 LGHNA, CDR2 YSLEER. Written as DNA, the CDR3 is TGCGCCAGCAGCCAAGAAGAAGGACCGGGACCGGCCAATGAGCAGTTCTTC. Encoded protein: CASSQEEGPGPANEQFF.

This clonotype was detected ten times or more. The chain links TRBV19 to TRBJ1-1; unclear D gene. V was shortened by 3 bases and J by 0 bases, with 5 bases between the two germline ends. Germline V gene data show CDR1 as LNHDA and CDR2 as SQIVND (reference sequence). The CDR3 is made up of 13 amino acids. The CDR3 reads CASSISLNTEAFF. The CDR3 coding sequence is TGTGCCAGTAGTATCTCCCTGAACACTGAAGCTTTCTTT.

This clonotype was found many times. The chain carries TRBV18 and TRBJ2-1; TRBD2 matches at 7 bases. This CDR3 region has 14 residues. Germline assignment: CDR1 KGHSH and CDR2 LQKENI. J was trimmed by 8 bases and V by 3 bases; bases with no gene match: 7. CDR3 sequence: CASSPRDYWDEQFF. CDR3 coding DNA: TGTGCCAGCTCACCCCGGGACTACTGGGATGAGCAGTTCTTC.

This clonotype was detected a few times. This chain links TRBV19 with TRBJ2-1; D is tentatively TRBD1 or TRBD2 (7 bases each). The CDR3 is 12 residues long. V lost 10 bases and J lost 9, with 16 bases in between. Germline CDR1 and CDR2: LNHDA and SQIVND (reference sequence). CDR3 nucleotides: TGTGCCACCAGGGAGGGGGCACTTGAGCAGTTCTTC. Its translation: CATREGALEQFF.

This clonotype occurred many times. The chain couples TRBV4-3 to TRBJ1-4, with D maybe TRBD1 (6 bases). The CDR3 is 17 residues long. Per germline, CDR1 LGHNA and CDR2 YSLEER. The V end was cut by 0 bases, the J end by 7 bases, with 18 bases between. The CDR3 loop is CASSQDLSQGGIEKLFF. CDR3 bases: TGCGCCAGCAGCCAAGACTTGTCACAGGGCGGTATTGAAAAACTGTTTTTT.

There are many counts of this clonotype. The chain couples TRBV5-1 to TRBJ2-2, with D unresolved. This CDR3 spans 15 amino acids. The germline CDR1 and CDR2 sequences are SGHRS and YFSETQ. V shed 2 bases and J shed 0 bases, with 8 bases lying between them. The CDR3 loop is CASSFRQANTGELFF. CDR3 nucleotides: TGCGCCAGCAGCTTTCGGCAGGCGAACACCGGGGAGCTGTTTTTT.

The table lists this clonotype with a count of one. Possible read error: a much larger clone is one base away. The chain couples TRBV27 to TRBJ2-7; TRBD1 matches 10 bases. The V segment lost 2 bases and the J segment 5 bases; nucleotides outside the gene matches: 9. From germline, CDR1 is MNHEY and CDR2 SMNVEV (reference sequence). This CDR3 comprises 16 residues. CDR3 bases: TGTGCCAGCAGTTTAGCGGGACAGGGGACCCCCCACGAGCAGTACTTC. Translated, it gives CASSLAGQGTPHEQYF.